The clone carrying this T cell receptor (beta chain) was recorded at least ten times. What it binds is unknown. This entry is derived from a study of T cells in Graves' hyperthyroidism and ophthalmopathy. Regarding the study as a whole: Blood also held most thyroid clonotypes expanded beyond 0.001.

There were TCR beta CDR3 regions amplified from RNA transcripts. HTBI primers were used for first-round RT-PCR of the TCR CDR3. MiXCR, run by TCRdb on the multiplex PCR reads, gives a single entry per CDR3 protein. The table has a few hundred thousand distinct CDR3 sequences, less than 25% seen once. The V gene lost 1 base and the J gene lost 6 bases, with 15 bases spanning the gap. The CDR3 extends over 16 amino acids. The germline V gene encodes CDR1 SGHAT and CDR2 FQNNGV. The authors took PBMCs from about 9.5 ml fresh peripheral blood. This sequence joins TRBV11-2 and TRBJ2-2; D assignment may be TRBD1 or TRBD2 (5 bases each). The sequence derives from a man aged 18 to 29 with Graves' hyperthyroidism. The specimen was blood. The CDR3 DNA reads TGTGCCAGCAGCTTAGGGGGGATGGGAAGGGCCGGGGAGCTGTTTTTT. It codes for CASSLGGMGRAGELFF.